The 8 T cell receptor beta chains below come from one sample, sequenced in a study of human T cells and chemical hapten exposure. TCRdb analysed the RACE reads with MiXCR anew, one entry per CDR3 protein. The sample holds roughly 120,000 distinct CDR3 sequences; 9% to 13% are singletons and the top ten take around 1.4%. Documented time point: patch test 1, 2 weeks after DPC sensitization. Treatment indicated: therapeutic diphenylcyclopropenone sensitization with weekly scalp DPC. Specimen: whole blood, collected in connection with sensitization to the hapten diphenylcyclopropenone (DPC). The receptors originated from a woman aged 45-59 years with alopecia areata. Some clones in this sample may be carry-over from other donors' samples.

This clonotype was seen only a few times. The chain joins TRBV12-3 or TRBV12-4 to TRBJ1-1; unclear D gene. Trimming removed 5 bases at V and 1 base at J, with 11 bases between. This CDR3 contains 14 residues. The CDR3 DNA reads TGTGCCAGCAGTCCAAGAGGAGGGAACACTGAAGCTTTCTTT. Its translation is CASSPRGGNTEAFF.

The table lists this clonotype with many counts. The chain couples TRBV7-2 to TRBJ1-3; maybe TRBD1 (5 bases). CDR1 SGHTA and CDR2 FQGNSA come from the germline V gene. V lost 3 bases and J 0 bases, leaving 9 bases between the germline ends. This CDR3 region has 15 residues. This CDR3 is CASSLGRASGNTIYF. The CDR3 nucleotides read TGTGCCAGCAGCTTGGGGCGAGCCTCTGGAAACACCATATATTTT.

The J gene is TRBJ2-2, the V gene TRBV3-1, with 9 bases fitting TRBD2. The V gene's germline CDR1 is LGHDT and CDR2 YNNKEL (reference sequence). This CDR3 is built from 16 residues. V trimming: 4 bases; J trimming: 4 bases; junction bases outside the gene matches: 7. The DNA for the CDR3 is TGTGCCAGCAGCCCCCTGCGGGGGGGCTTCACCGGGGAGCTGTTTTTT. This gives the protein CASSPLRGGFTGELFF.

The chain links TRBV3-1 to TRBJ2-1; 9 bases align to TRBD2. CDR3 length equals 14 residues. From germline, CDR1 is LGHDT and CDR2 YNNKEL (reference sequence). V was pared by 4 bases and J by 7 bases, with 5 bases of the junction left unmatched. CDR3 DNA sequence: TGTGCCAGCAGCCCCAAGACTAGCGGTAATGAGCAGTTCTTC. This sequence encodes CASSPKTSGNEQFF.

This clonotype was picked up many times. This chain uses TRBV7-2 with TRBJ2-3; D is possibly TRBD1 (6 bases). Trimming cost V 1 base and J 0 bases, with 11 bases left between them. The CDR3 is 16 amino acids. CDR1 is SGHTA, CDR2 FQGNSA, per germline. CDR3 coding DNA: TGTGCCAGCAGCTTAGGGGACAACCCTAGCACAGATACGCAGTATTTT. Translating it yields CASSLGDNPSTDTQYF.

The chain couples TRBV7-9 to TRBJ1-1, with a possible D match to TRBD1 (5 bases). The CDR3 length is 14 residues. V was pared by 1 base and J by 4 bases, with 10 bases between. Germline V gene lookup returns CDR1 SEHNR and CDR2 FQNEAQ (reference sequence). The CDR3 coding sequence is TGTGCCAGCAGCTTAGTGGTACAGGCCACTGAAGCTTTCTTT. The encoded protein is CASSLVVQATEAFF.

The chain joins TRBV7-7 to TRBJ2-2; D is ambiguous. V was cut by 5 bases and J by 5 bases, with 18 bases left in between. The germline CDR1 and CDR2 sequences are SSHAT and FNYEAQ (reference sequence). CDR3 length: 16 residues. CDR3 sequence reads: CASSPAGAQGTGELFF. CDR3 nucleotide sequence: TGTGCCAGCAGCCCGGCTGGAGCCCAAGGGACCGGGGAGCTGTTTTTT.

This clonotype was seen at least ten times. The chain has TRBV7-8 and TRBJ1-6; the D gene is possibly TRBD1 (5 bases). V shed 5 bases and J shed 0 bases, with 17 bases lying between them. Germline V gene lookup returns CDR1 SGHVS and CDR2 FQNEAQ. The CDR3 totals 18 residues. CDR3 nucleotides: TGTGCCAGCAGCCAGAGAGCAGGGTACAGCTCCTATAATTCACCCCTCCACTTT. It translates to CASSQRAGYSSYNSPLHF.